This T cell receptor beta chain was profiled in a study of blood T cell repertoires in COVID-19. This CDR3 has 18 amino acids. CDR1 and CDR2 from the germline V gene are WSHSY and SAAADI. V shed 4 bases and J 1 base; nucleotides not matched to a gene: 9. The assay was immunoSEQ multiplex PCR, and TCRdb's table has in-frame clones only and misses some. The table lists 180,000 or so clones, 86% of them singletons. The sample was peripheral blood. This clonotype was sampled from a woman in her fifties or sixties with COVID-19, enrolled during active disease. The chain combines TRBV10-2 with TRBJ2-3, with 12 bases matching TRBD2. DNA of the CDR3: TGCGCCAGCAGTGTCCCCCGGACTAGCGGGGACCGCACAGATACGCAGTATTTT. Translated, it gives CASSVPRTSGDRTDTQYF.